The 22 T cell receptor beta chains in this list originate from one sample, sequenced in a study of Tregs in tolerant kidney transplant recipients. The assay was immunoSEQ multiplex PCR, and TCRdb's table has in-frame clones only and misses some. The specimen's table records under 35,000 clones. The sequencing here drew on CD8+ T cells from blood, taken before the transplant. These receptors were collected from a human donor who received a combined kidney and bone marrow transplant.

Concerning this clone itself: The read falls 3 residues short of the CDR3 end, and the missing part is taken from the germline J gene. The chain uses TRBV7-3 and TRBJ2-5; D is unclear. The CDR3 totals 15 residues. V dropped 4 bases and J dropped 0 bases, with 12 bases sitting between them. CDR1 and CDR2 from the germline V gene are SGHTA and FQGTGA. The sequenced CDR3 bases are TGTGCCAGCAGCTCGCGAAGCTCGTACCAAGAGACC. Protein product: CASSSRSSYQET. The full CDR3 reads CASSSRSSYQETQYF.

About this clone itself: The sequence runs out 3 residues before the end of the CDR3; the remainder is reconstructed from the germline J gene. The chain combines TRBV7-9 with TRBJ1-1; 7 positions agree with TRBD1. Germline values: CDR1 SEHNR, CDR2 FQNEAQ (reference sequence). CDR3 length: 14 residues. This chain's CDR3 is CASSNRQGLTWAFF. The part of the CDR3 DNA that was read is TGTGCCAGCAGCAACCGACAGGGCCTGACTTGG.

Worth noting for this clone: The read gets to within 3 residues of the CDR3 end, and the germline J gene fills in the rest. The V gene is TRBV6-2 or TRBV6-3, the J gene TRBJ2-1, with 10 bases matching TRBD2. Per germline, CDR1 MNHEY and CDR2 SVGEGT. After removal of 4 bases from V and 5 bases from J, the junction contained 5 bases not matched to a gene. This CDR3 is built from 15 residues. The CDR3 spells CASSSGLALDNEQFF. The DNA read from the CDR3 is TGTGCCAGCAGTTCGGGACTAGCGCTAGACAATGAG.

To note about this clone: The CDR3 end is not reached by the read, which stops 3 residues before it; the germline J gene fills it in. This chain uses TRBV27 with TRBJ2-7; 7 nucleotides align to TRBD2. Germline values: CDR1 MNHEY, CDR2 SMNVEV (reference sequence). Trimming cost V 6 bases and J 3 bases; bases outside gene matches: 5. This CDR3 is 13 amino acids long. CDR3 DNA, as far as it was read: TGTGCCAGCAGACCGGGGGGTAGCTACGAG. This sequence encodes CASRPGGSYE. The whole CDR3 reads CASRPGGSYEQYF.

Here the CDR3 reads CSARGQEFLNEQFF. The covered CDR3 bases are TGCAGTGCTAGAGGGCAGGAGTTCTTAAATGAG. The chain joins TRBV20-1 to TRBJ2-1; D not resolved. The read finishes 3 residues shy of the CDR3 end, and the germline J gene is used to complete it. CDR1 DFQATT and CDR2 SNEGSKA come from the germline V gene (reference sequence). Trimming stripped 1 base from V and 7 bases from J, with 14 bases between. The CDR3 runs 14 residues.

A word on this clone: The read is 3 residues too short to cover the CDR3 end, so that end is filled in from the germline J gene. The gene calls are TRBV19 and TRBJ1-1, with 10 bases aligning to TRBD1. From germline, CDR1 is LNHDA and CDR2 SQIVND (reference sequence). Trimming at V came to 3 bases and at J to 2 bases, leaving 3 bases not matched to a gene. This CDR3 is 15 amino acids long. CDR3 DNA, as far as it was read: TGTGCCAGTAGTATTTGGGACAGGGGCAACACTGAA. Amino acid sequence: CASSIWDRGNTE. Given in full, the CDR3 is CASSIWDRGNTEAFF.

About this clone itself: Coverage ceases 3 residues before the CDR3 finishes, and the germline J gene fills in the end. This chain connects TRBV19 to TRBJ2-7; D is undetermined. V was trimmed by 3 bases and J by 4 bases, leaving 10 bases between them. Germline V gene data show CDR1 as LNHDA and CDR2 as SQIVND (reference sequence). The CDR3 is 13 amino acids. Partial CDR3 DNA: TGTGCCAGTAGTATCGGGTATCCGTACGAG. This sequence encodes CASSIGYPYE. The complete CDR3 reads CASSIGYPYEQYF.

Concerning this clone: The CDR3 extends 3 residues past the end of the read, so its final part is completed from the germline J gene. The chain employs TRBV30 and TRBJ2-1; D may be TRBD1 (6 bases). V lost 8 bases and J 8 bases, leaving 16 bases between the germline ends. Germline V gene data show CDR1 as GTSNPN and CDR2 as SVGIG (reference sequence). This CDR3 is 12 amino acids long. CDR3 sequence reads: CAGYTGFDEQFF. CDR3 DNA, as far as it was read: TGTGCCGGATACACAGGGTTCGATGAG.

In regard to this clone: Read data end 3 residues before the CDR3 end; the end is taken from the germline J gene. The chain uses TRBV20-1 and TRBJ2-7, with 8 bases identical to TRBD2. Germline values: CDR1 DFQATT, CDR2 SNEGSKA (reference sequence). The V and J ends lost 2 bases and 0 bases, in that order; junction bases with no gene match: 12. This CDR3 comprises 17 residues. Here the CDR3 reads CSARNGRAGMSSYEQYF. The DNA read from the CDR3 is TGCAGTGCTAGAAACGGGAGGGCAGGGATGAGCTCCTACGAG.

Details on this clone: The read ends 3 residues shy of where the CDR3 ends; the end is completed using the germline J gene. The rearrangement joins TRBV11-2 to TRBJ1-2; D may be TRBD1 (6 bases). From germline, CDR1 is SGHAT and CDR2 FQNNGV. The length of the CDR3 is 15 residues. V lost 8 bases, J lost 0 bases, and 16 bases lay in between. Partial CDR3 DNA: TGTGCCAGCTCTCCGGGCGGACAGACTAACTATGGC. It translates to CASSPGGQTNYG. The whole CDR3 sequence reads CASSPGGQTNYGYTF.

In regard to this clone: The read is 3 residues too short to cover the CDR3 end, so that end is filled in from the germline J gene. This chain uses TRBV5-1 with TRBJ2-7, with D tentatively TRBD2 (7 bases). The V and J ends lost 4 bases and 6 bases respectively, with 14 bases between them. Per germline, CDR1 SGHRS and CDR2 YFSETQ. This CDR3 spans 13 amino acids. The CDR3 reads CASSLAEGVEQYF. The CDR3 DNA, read in part, is TGCGCCAGCAGCCTAGCGGAGGGGGTCGAG.

On this clone: The read falls 3 residues short of the CDR3 end, and the missing part is taken from the germline J gene. This chain links TRBV7-9 with TRBJ2-1; 7 bases line up with TRBD1. The CDR3 sequence is 13 residues long. Losses at the gene ends were 6 bases for V and 8 bases for J; bases not matched to a gene: 7. Germline V gene lookup returns CDR1 SEHNR and CDR2 FQNEAQ (reference sequence). CDR3: CASSYRGVDEQFF. Incomplete CDR3 DNA: TGTGCCAGCAGTTACAGGGGAGTGGATGAG.

As regards this clone: The read halts 3 residues ahead of the CDR3 end, with the missing end drawn from the germline J gene. The chain links TRBV19 to TRBJ1-1, with 8 positions matching TRBD1. V lost 7 bases to trimming and J lost 4 bases; unmatched junction nucleotides: 5. CDR1 is LNHDA and CDR2 is SQIVND in the germline V gene (reference sequence). This CDR3 is 13 amino acids long. CDR3 bases read: TGTGCCAGTACCCCAGGGGGCCTCACTGAA. Translated, it gives CASTPGGLTE. The entire CDR3 protein is CASTPGGLTEAFF.

A remark on this clone: The read ends 3 residues shy of where the CDR3 ends; the end is completed using the germline J gene. This chain uses TRBV19 with TRBJ1-2; tentative D call: TRBD1 (5 bases). CDR1 and CDR2 from the germline V gene are LNHDA and SQIVND (reference sequence). The CDR3 loop spans 13 amino acids. V was trimmed by 3 bases and J by 6 bases, leaving 11 bases between them. CDR3 sequence: CASSMQGVNGYTF. The CDR3 DNA, read in part, is TGTGCCAGTAGTATGCAGGGAGTGAATGGC.

Turning to this clone: From the germline J gene comes the end of the CDR3, since the read stops 3 residues before it. V and J are TRBV18 and TRBJ2-6; maybe TRBD2 (5 bases). The CDR3 contains 17 residues. The V and J ends lost 2 bases and 2 bases respectively, with 13 bases between them. Germline CDR1 and CDR2: KGHSH and LQKENI. The DNA read from the CDR3 is TGTGCCAGCTCACCAGTGGGATCCGGGGCTGGGGCCAACGTC. Protein sequence: CASSPVGSGAGANV. The entire CDR3 sequence reads CASSPVGSGAGANVLTF.

A word on this clone: The read comes to an end 3 residues before the CDR3 does, leaving the germline J gene to fill in the end. This chain uses TRBV5-1 with TRBJ2-4, with a weak D call TRBD2 (6 bases). V was clipped by 0 bases and J by 5 bases, with 12 bases between them. The germline CDR1 and CDR2 sequences are SGHRS and YFSETQ. This CDR3 is built from 15 residues. Incomplete CDR3 DNA: TGCGCCAGCAGCTTGGGTTGGGGGGTGCAAAACATT. Its translation: CASSLGWGVQNI. The CDR3 reads in full as CASSLGWGVQNIQYF.

In terms of frequency, this clone is medium-sized. Read sequence stops 3 residues before the CDR3 end, and the germline J gene provides the missing end. V is TRBV5-6 and J is TRBJ1-1; D gene ambiguous. The germline V gene encodes CDR1 SGHDT and CDR2 YYEEEE. V lost 4 bases, J lost 7 bases, and 17 bases lay in between. CDR3 length equals 14 residues. The sequenced part of the CDR3 DNA is TGTGCCAGCAGCCTCCTCCTTGGGTCGGGTGAA. Its translation is CASSLLLGSGE. The complete CDR3 sequence is CASSLLLGSGEAFF.

To note about this clone: The read ends 3 residues shy of where the CDR3 ends; the end is completed using the germline J gene. This sequence joins TRBV7-3 and TRBJ1-6; D ambiguous. Trimming removed 2 bases at V and 0 bases at J, with 5 bases between. Germline-derived CDR1 and CDR2 are SGHTA and FQGTGA. CDR3 size: 15 residues. CDR3 amino acids: CASSLYSSYNSPLHF. The sequenced part of the CDR3 DNA is TGTGCCAGCAGCTTATACTCCTCCTATAATTCACCC.

For this clone: The sequenced fragment ends 3 residues before the CDR3 boundary, so the rest is inferred from the germline J gene. The J gene is TRBJ2-7, the V gene TRBV5-6; 10 bases are a match to TRBD2. Germline CDR1 reads SGHDT; CDR2 reads YYEEEE. This CDR3 spans 15 amino acids. V trimming: 4 bases; J trimming: 3 bases; junction bases outside the gene matches: 7. This CDR3 is CASSVRLAGFYEQYF. The CDR3 DNA, read in part, is TGTGCCAGCAGCGTAAGACTAGCGGGTTTCTACGAG. The full variable domain, rest sourced from reference TRBV5-6 and TRBJ2-7, is DAGVTQSPTHLIKTRGQQVTLRCSPKSGHDTVSWYQQALGQGPQFIFQYYEEEERQRGNFPDRFSGHQFPNYSSELNVNALLLGDSALYLCASSVRLAGFYEQYFGPGTRLTVT.

Points on this clone: The read ends 3 residues early relative to the CDR3; the germline J gene fills the gap. This chain joins TRBV18 and TRBJ2-1; the D gene is possibly TRBD2 (6 bases). CDR3 length equals 16 residues. CDR1 KGHSH and CDR2 LQKENI come from the germline V gene. V lost 1 base and J lost 2, with 12 bases in between. This CDR3 reads CASSPQRRATYNEQFF. The part of the CDR3 DNA that was read is TGTGCCAGCTCACCACAGCGGAGGGCGACCTACAATGAG.

A note on this clone: The CDR3 end is not reached by the read, which stops 3 residues before it; the germline J gene fills it in. The V call is TRBV13, the J call TRBJ2-7; D gene uncertain. CDR3 length: 14 amino acids. Germline CDR1 is PRHDT and CDR2 is FYEKMQ (reference sequence). Trimming removed 0 bases at V and 0 bases at J, with 6 bases between. The sequenced CDR3 bases are TGTGCCAGCAGCTTAGGTCCAGGCTCCTACGAG. Amino acid sequence: CASSLGPGSYE. The CDR3 in its entirety is CASSLGPGSYEQYF.

Comment on this clone: The CDR3 is cut off 3 residues early in the read; its end comes from the germline J gene. The chain recombines TRBV30 with TRBJ1-4; TRBD1 is a possible D gene (5 bases). The CDR3 runs to 14 residues. The germline gives CDR1 GTSNPN, CDR2 SVGIG (reference sequence). V lost 4 bases, J lost 7 bases, and 16 bases lay in between. This chain's CDR3 is CAWNLATRAEKLFF. The DNA read from the CDR3 is TGTGCCTGGAACTTAGCCACCAGGGCTGAAAAA.